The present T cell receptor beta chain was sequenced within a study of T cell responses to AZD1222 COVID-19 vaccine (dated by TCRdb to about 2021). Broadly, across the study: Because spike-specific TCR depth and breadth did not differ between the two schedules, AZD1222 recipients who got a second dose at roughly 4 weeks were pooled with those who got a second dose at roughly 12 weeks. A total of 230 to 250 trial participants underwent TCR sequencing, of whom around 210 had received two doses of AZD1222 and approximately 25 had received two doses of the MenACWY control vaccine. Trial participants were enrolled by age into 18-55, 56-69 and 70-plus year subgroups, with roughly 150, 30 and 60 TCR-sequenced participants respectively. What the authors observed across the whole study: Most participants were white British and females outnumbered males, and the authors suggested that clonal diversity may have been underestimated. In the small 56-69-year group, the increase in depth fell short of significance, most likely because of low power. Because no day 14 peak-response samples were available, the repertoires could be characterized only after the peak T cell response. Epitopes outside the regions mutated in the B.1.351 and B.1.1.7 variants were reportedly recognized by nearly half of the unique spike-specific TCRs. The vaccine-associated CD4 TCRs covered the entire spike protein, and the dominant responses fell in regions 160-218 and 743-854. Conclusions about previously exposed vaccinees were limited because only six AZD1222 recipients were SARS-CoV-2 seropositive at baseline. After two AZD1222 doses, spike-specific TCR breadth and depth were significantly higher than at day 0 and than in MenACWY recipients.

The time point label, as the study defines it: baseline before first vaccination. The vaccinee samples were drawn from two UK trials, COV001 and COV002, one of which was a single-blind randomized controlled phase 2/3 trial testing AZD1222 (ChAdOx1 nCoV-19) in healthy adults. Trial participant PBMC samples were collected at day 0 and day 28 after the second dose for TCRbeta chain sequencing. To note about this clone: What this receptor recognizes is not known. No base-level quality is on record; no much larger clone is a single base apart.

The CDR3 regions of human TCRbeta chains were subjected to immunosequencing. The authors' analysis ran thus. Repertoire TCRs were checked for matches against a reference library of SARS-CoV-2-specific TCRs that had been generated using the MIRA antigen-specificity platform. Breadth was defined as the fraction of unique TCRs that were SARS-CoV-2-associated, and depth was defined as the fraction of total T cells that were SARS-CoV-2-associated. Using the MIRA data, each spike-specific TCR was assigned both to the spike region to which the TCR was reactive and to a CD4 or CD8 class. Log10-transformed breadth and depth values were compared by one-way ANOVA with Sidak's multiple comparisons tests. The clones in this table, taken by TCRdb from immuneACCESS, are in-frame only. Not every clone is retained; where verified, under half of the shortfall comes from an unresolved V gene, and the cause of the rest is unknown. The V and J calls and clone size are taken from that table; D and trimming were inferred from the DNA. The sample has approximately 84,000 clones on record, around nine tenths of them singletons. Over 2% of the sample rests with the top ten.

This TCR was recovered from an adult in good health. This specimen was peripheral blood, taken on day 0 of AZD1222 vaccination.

Read as DNA, the sequence is TGCAGCGCGGTACAGGCTATGAACACTGAAGCTTTCTTT. This yields the protein CSAVQAMNTEAFF. This receptor chain uses TRBV29-1 and TRBJ1-1, and possibly TRBD1, on 5 matching bases. At the junction V is shortened by 7 bases and J by 0 bases, with 12 bases in between. From a lookup of the germline V gene, CDR1 and CDR2 are SQVTM and ANQGSEA. Inclusive of the bounding cysteine and phenylalanine, the CDR3 is 13 residues long. Only the CDR3 portion is preserved as DNA: 39 bases, with reading frame beginning at the first base.